This TCR beta chain was sequenced for a study of OX40 agonist ivuxolimab in advanced cancers. Study details: The drug used for patients, ivuxolimab, was an agonistic anti-OX40 (CD134) antibody. A mean age of roughly 60 years, range about 20 to 90, was recorded, and roughly 80% were male. The study, taken as a whole, reports: The study observed clonal expansion of CD4+ and CD8+ blood T cells by week 6 at 0.1 to 3.0 mg/kg.

As to this clone: Its antigen is undetermined.

Data came from immunoSEQ multiplex PCR; TCRdb stores just in-frame clones and leaves some out. Altogether some 78,000 clones are present, about 85% being singletons, with the ten largest covering 0.85% to 1%. Blood draws occurred at baseline, cycle 4 day 1, and cycle 7 day 1. Per germline, CDR1 MNHNS and CDR2 SASEGT. V shed 2 bases and J shed 7 bases, with 15 bases lying between them. The CDR3 is 15 residues long. Material: CD4+ or CD8+ T cells sorted from blood, obtained in a trial of the OX40 agonist ivuxolimab. J is TRBJ2-1 and V is TRBV6-1; a weak D match, TRBD2 (6 bases). The receptor was isolated from an adult with an advanced solid tumor such as melanoma, head and neck, liver or kidney cancer. The CDR3 reads CASSEIGRGTNEQFF. CDR3 sequence (DNA): TGTGCCAGCAGTGAAATAGGGCGCGGGACGAATGAGCAGTTCTTC.